This TCR beta chain was recorded in a study of Ad26.COV2.S vaccination and SARS-CoV-2 variants (dated by TCRdb to 2020 to 2022). Context from the whole study: Vaccine-arm donors came from COV1001, a multicentre, randomized, double-blind, placebo-controlled phase I-IIa trial of Ad26.COV2.S in healthy adults. Participants in the trial were split at random into five groups of five each, receiving low-dose or high-dose Ad26.COV2.S once or twice, or else placebo on both occasions. Sequencing of the TCRbeta repertoire served to evaluate the specificity and breadth of SARS-CoV-2-reactive T cell receptors following Ad26.COV2.S vaccination. The TCR-sequenced set comprised about 32 samples: around 20 Ad26.COV2.S vaccine recipients, 5 placebo recipients and 8 SARS-CoV-2 convalescent individuals. Dosing of Ad26.COV2.S was intramuscular, at either 5x10^10 or 1x10^11 viral particles, delivered as one shot or as two shots spaced 56 days apart. Investigators remained blinded to trial group allocation during experiments and outcome assessment.

The immunoSEQ Assay was used to sequence TCRbeta CDR3 regions. After extraction, genomic DNA underwent amplification by bias-controlled multiplex PCR, followed by high-throughput sequencing. Processing in the source paper ran as follows. To quantify the absolute abundance of each unique TCRbeta CDR3 region, sequences were collapsed and filtered. Usable DNA was measured by amplifying reference genes present in all nucleated cells, and TCRbeta template counts were normalized to that usable DNA to estimate T cell fraction. Repertoire TCRs were annotated as SARS-CoV-2-specific by exact matching of V gene, CDR3 amino acid sequence and J gene to a known reactive TCR set. The reference SARS-CoV-2 TCR set was derived from MIRA and filtered for enrichment in COVID-19-positive ImmuneCODE repertoires, a step that removed public or cross-reactive TCRs. Using the MIRA antigens, annotated TCRs were further analysed by specific ORF or by position within an ORF. Breadth was defined as the number of annotated unique rearrangements divided by the total number of unique productive rearrangements, and depth was defined as the summed frequency of the annotated unique rearrangements. Two-sided Wilcoxon rank-sum tests were applied when comparing TCR breadth between groups. The table comes from immuneACCESS by way of TCRdb, which keeps in-frame sequences with V and J called. Part of the clones is missing from these tables; in studies checked, under half for an unresolved V gene and the rest for unknown reasons. V and J calls and clone size are copied from that table; D and trimming were computed from the DNA. Here the sample has 300,000 to 400,000 clones; around 84% occur a single time. About 3.3% of the sample is held by the ten biggest clonotypes.

The sample's treatment or condition label, decoded: roughly 20 received Ad26.COV2.S at low or high dose, single or two shots; about 5 received placebo; per-sample allocation not given. For vaccine and placebo recipients, the sequenced repertoires came from samples collected on day 63 after the first injection. Cohort 1b enrolled about two dozen adults aged 18-55 years at a single site in Boston, USA, between 29 July and 7 August 2020. Ad26.COV2.S was a replication-incompetent adenovirus type 26 vector that expressed a prefusion-stabilized SARS-CoV-2 spike protein derived from the original Wuhan strain. Trimming takes 5 bases off V and 2 bases off J; junction bases not matched to a gene: 5. The CDR3 runs 15 residues from the cysteine to the phenylalanine. CDR3 DNA is the only sequence kept; it has 45 bases, read in frame from the first base. CDR1 SEHNR and CDR2 FQNEAQ are derived from the germline V gene (reference sequence).

In the case of this clone: The specificity of this receptor is unknown. One base away there is no much larger clone; base qualities are not given.

What the study reported, not specific to this receptor: Ad26.COV2.S recipients had higher spike-specific TCR breadth than placebo recipients (P = 0.0014). After vaccination, spike-specific CD8+ and CD4+ T cell responses were reported to show substantial breadth. Vaccine and placebo recipients had comparable non-spike TCR breadth, which fits with the vaccine containing only spike. The authors noted that total T cell responses may have been underestimated by the TCR breadth and depth analyses. The study was not powered for comparison of responses between vaccine doses or regimens.

The chain employs TRBV7-9 and TRBJ1-2, with TRBD1 matching 10 junction bases. This receptor was taken from a person between 18 and 65 years old who received the Ad26.COV2.S COVID-19 vaccine or a placebo. Sequencing was performed on peripheral blood, taken in a trial of Ad26.COV2.S vaccine versus placebo. The sequence in DNA is TGTGCCAGCAGCCCGGGGACAGGGGAGAACTATGGCTACACCTTC. Protein translation: CASSPGTGENYGYTF.